Given below is one TCR beta chain in context. The source of the sample is a study of blood T cell repertoires in COVID-19. Study-wide background: The samples span acute and convalescent COVID-19 from the United States, Italy and Spain. Sources were T cells, B-cell-depleted T cells, or PBMCs; the material itself was cDNA or gDNA.

Authors' methods: Amplification of reference gene primers was used by the study to estimate nucleated cell counts. Method: immunoSEQ multiplex PCR; TCRdb's copy keeps in-frame clones and lacks some. V, J and clone size derive from that table, while D and trimming were established from the DNA sequence. The sample consists of about 98,000 clones, around nine tenths of them appearing once. Germline V gene sequence: CDR1 GTSNPN, CDR2 SVGIG (reference sequence). Trimming cost V 1 base and J 4 bases, with 13 bases left between them. This CDR3 region has 14 residues. The rearrangement links TRBV30 to TRBJ1-2; D remains ambiguous. The sequence came from a man aged 45-65 years with acute or convalescent COVID-19. What was sequenced was peripheral blood. CDR3 loop: CAWSEGRTLYGYTF. DNA of the CDR3: TGTGCCTGGAGTGAAGGACGGACTCTCTATGGCTACACCTTC.